The next 14 T cell receptor beta chains were all read from a single sample in a study of T cells in Graves' hyperthyroidism and ophthalmopathy. The CDR3 regions of TCR beta were amplified from RNA transcripts. Using the HTBI primer set, a first-round RT-PCR was run on the TCR CDR3. TCRdb re-called the multiplex PCR reads with MiXCR, one entry per CDR3 protein. The repertoire holds under 800,000 distinct CDR3 sequences, with less than 15% as singletons. The material sequenced was blood. The receptor source for this set is a woman under 30 with Graves' hyperthyroidism.

In this sample, this clonotype turned up many times. V is TRBV12-5 and J is TRBJ2-5, with 9 positions matching TRBD1. Trimming took 3 bases from V and 4 from J; bases not matched to a gene: 12. The germline CDR1 and CDR2 sequences are LGHNT and FRNRAP. The CDR3 consists of 17 residues. CDR3 nucleotides: TGTGCTAGTGGTTTCCTATCTCCCGGGACAGGGATAGAGACCCAGTACTTC. Translated, it gives CASGFLSPGTGIETQYF. Full variable domain (rest looked up from reference TRBV12-5 and TRBJ2-5): DARVTQTPRHKVTEMGQEVTMRCQPILGHNTVFWYRQTMMQGLELLAYFRNRAPLDDSGMPKDRFSAEMPDATLATLKIQPSEPRDSAVYFCASGFLSPGTGIETQYFGPGTRLLVL.

This clonotype was observed at least ten times. V gene TRBV24-1 combines with J gene TRBJ1-1, with D tentatively TRBD1 (5 bases). This CDR3 contains 13 residues. Germline-derived CDR1 and CDR2 are KGHDR and SFDVKD. Trimming stripped 6 bases from V and 1 base from J, with 8 bases between. The CDR3 DNA reads as TGTGCCACCAGTTCGAGGGGGAACACTGAAGCTTTCTTT. Translated: CATSSRGNTEAFF.

This clonotype was seen a handful of times. The chain couples TRBV3-1 to TRBJ2-2; D remains unclear. The CDR3 totals 18 residues. Between the trimmed V and J ends, which lost 0 bases and 0 bases, there was a span of 14 bases. Germline V gene lookup returns CDR1 LGHDT and CDR2 YNNKEL (reference sequence). The CDR3 sequence is CASSQERWAAPNTGELFF. Written as DNA, the CDR3 is TGTGCCAGCAGCCAAGAGAGGTGGGCAGCCCCGAACACCGGGGAGCTGTTTTTT. Full variable domain (rest looked up from reference TRBV3-1 and TRBJ2-2): DTAVSQTPKYLVTQMGNDKSIKCEQNLGHDTMYWYKQDSKKFLKIMFSYNNKELIINETVPNRFSPKSPDKAHLNLHINSLELGDSAVYFCASSQERWAAPNTGELFFGEGSRLTVL.

This clonotype was observed a few times. The genes are TRBV5-1 and TRBJ2-6, with no clear D. V was pared by 1 base and J by 0 bases, with 5 bases between. Germline V CDR1 and CDR2: SGHRS, YFSETQ. The CDR3 extends over 15 amino acids. CDR3 sequence reads: CASSLISSGANVLTF. The DNA of the CDR3 is TGCGCCAGCAGCTTGATTAGCTCTGGGGCCAACGTCCTGACTTTC.

In its sample, this clonotype was seen many times. V is TRBV27 and J is TRBJ2-7; maybe TRBD2 (6 bases). This CDR3 has 15 amino acids. V lost 3 bases and J lost 1, with 13 bases in between. Germline V gene lookup returns CDR1 MNHEY and CDR2 SMNVEV (reference sequence). The chain's CDR3 is CASSFGGPVSYEQYF. The DNA of the CDR3 is TGTGCCAGCAGTTTTGGAGGGCCAGTTTCCTACGAGCAGTACTTC.

This clonotype turned up a few times. The rearrangement links TRBV30 to TRBJ1-4; D perhaps matches TRBD1 (5 bases). The CDR3 contains 20 residues. Germline V lookup: CDR1 GTSNPN, CDR2 SVGIG (reference sequence). Trimming cost V 3 bases and J 4 bases, with 30 bases left between them. DNA of the CDR3: TGTGCCTGGAGCCGTCGATCATACAGGAGGGATTTGTTCGGTAATGAAAAACTGTTTTTT. It codes for CAWSRRSYRRDLFGNEKLFF.

The V and J genes are TRBV4-1 and TRBJ2-7, with D tentatively TRBD2 (6 bases). The V gene's germline CDR1 is MGHRA and CDR2 YSYEKL. V was shortened by 0 bases and J by 3 bases, with 12 bases between the two germline ends. The CDR3 loop spans 15 amino acids. The CDR3 sequence: CASSQDWQDYYEQYF. The DNA of the CDR3 is TGCGCCAGCAGCCAAGATTGGCAGGACTACTACGAGCAGTACTTC.

This clonotype was counted at least ten times. The CDR3 spells CASSPRTADGGYTF. CDR3 sequence (DNA): TGTGCCAGCAGTCCGCGGACAGCCGATGGAGGCTACACCTTC. This rearrangement joins TRBV12-3 or TRBV12-4 to TRBJ1-2; TRBD1 is a possible D gene (6 bases). V gave up 5 bases and J gave up 8 bases, with 18 bases separating them. The CDR3 length is 14 residues.

This clonotype was observed a few times. V and J are TRBV7-3 and TRBJ2-2, with 9 nucleotides matching TRBD2. After removal of 4 bases from V and 6 bases from J, the junction contained 9 bases not matched to a gene. The V gene's germline CDR1 is SGHTA and CDR2 FQGTGA. CDR3 length: 16 residues. CDR3 bases: TGTGCCAGCAGCTCCGGGGGTAGCGGGAGTGCCGGGGAGCTGTTTTTT. Protein product: CASSSGGSGSAGELFF.

There are a few counts of this clonotype. The V call is TRBV6-1, the J call TRBJ1-2, with D possibly TRBD1 on 6 matching bases. Per the germline V gene, CDR1 is MNHNS and CDR2 is SASEGT. The CDR3 loop spans 14 amino acids. V lost 7 bases, J lost 0 bases, and 12 bases lay in between. CDR3 sequence reads: CASISTGPNYGYTF. CDR3 nucleotides: TGTGCCAGCATTTCGACAGGCCCTAACTATGGCTACACCTTC.

This clonotype was observed a single time. This chain connects TRBV11-2 to TRBJ2-7; D is uncertain. The CDR3 is made up of 16 amino acids. Germline values: CDR1 SGHAT, CDR2 FQNNGV. Deletions cut 5 bases from V and 5 bases from J, with 22 bases between. CDR3 in amino acids: CASSQITSPSVDEQYF. The CDR3 DNA is TGTGCCAGCAGCCAAATCACGTCGCCAAGCGTCGACGAGCAGTACTTC.

This clonotype showed up many times. The chain links TRBV7-9 to TRBJ2-7; the D is unclear. With 1 base removed from V and 5 bases from J, the gap between germline ends came to 12 bases. Germline CDR1 and CDR2: SEHNR and FQNEAQ (reference sequence). The CDR3 contains 14 residues. The CDR3 spells CASSLEPGLDEQYF. CDR3 sequence (DNA): TGTGCCAGCAGCTTAGAGCCGGGTTTAGACGAGCAGTACTTC. Full variable domain (missing parts from reference TRBV7-9 and TRBJ2-7): DTGVSQNPRHKITKRGQNVTFRCDPISEHNRLYWYRQTLGQGPEFLTYFQNEAQLEKSRLLSDRFSAERPKGSFSTLEIQRTEQGDSAMYLCASSLEPGLDEQYFGPGTRLTVT.

This chain uses TRBV28 with TRBJ1-6; 7 bases line up with TRBD1. The CDR3 is 15 residues long. J was trimmed by 7 bases and V by 4 bases; bases with no gene match: 7. Germline V gives CDR1 MDHEN, CDR2 SYDVKM. Written as DNA, the CDR3 is TGTGCCAGCAGTTGGGGACAGACGAGAAATTCACCCCTCCACTTT. It specifies CASSWGQTRNSPLHF.

The chain employs TRBV14 and TRBJ2-1, with 7 positions matching TRBD1. V dropped 3 bases and J dropped 3; count of bases not matched to a gene: 14. Germline V gene sequence: CDR1 SGHDN, CDR2 FVKESK. CDR3 length equals 18 residues. CDR3 sequence (DNA): TGTGCCAGCAGCCATAAATCCGGATGGGACAGAAACTACAATGAGCAGTTCTTC. Residues: CASSHKSGWDRNYNEQFF.